Below, 25 T cell receptor beta chains from the same sample are listed, as sequenced in a study of T-cell memory formation after mild COVID-19 (dated by TCRdb to the early 2020s). Library preparation employed 5' RACE. Reads for this sample came from an Illumina NovaSeq 6000. The public reads were run again by TCRdb, first through fastp at Q25 and then through MiXCR, and only productive beta chains were kept. Under each unique CDR3 protein, matching rows form one entry showing the most common genes and DNA. In this sample the table shows some 440,000 distinct CDR3 sequences, roughly 25% of which occur a single time. Around an eighth of the sample goes to the ten largest clones. Sequenced input: PBMCs or a T cell subset sorted from them (not recorded which). These receptors originate from an adult woman who had mild COVID-19 (a few samples of this study predate the infection). The sample titles of this study are shuffled in the database, so cell type and time point are left out; the donor was told from shared clones.

There are a few counts of this clonotype. V is TRBV5-4 and J is TRBJ1-1; D perhaps matches TRBD1 (6 bases). The V and J ends lost 5 bases and 5 bases respectively, with 16 bases between them. Germline values: CDR1 SGHNT, CDR2 YYREEE (reference sequence). The CDR3 consists of 14 residues. For the CDR3, the DNA is TGTGCCAGCAGAAGGGTCCAGGGGAGGACTGAAGCTTTCTTT. It translates to CASRRVQGRTEAFF.

This clonotype was detected a few times. In DNA form, the CDR3 reads TGCAGTGCTAGGGAGATGGGTTTCTACGAGCAGTACTTC. Amino acid sequence: CSAREMGFYEQYF. This chain links TRBV20-1 with TRBJ2-7, with D uncertain. This CDR3 comprises 13 residues. The germline CDR1 and CDR2 sequences are DFQATT and SNEGSKA (reference sequence). Trimming removed 3 bases from V and 3 bases from J, with 12 bases in between.

This chain uses TRBV9 with TRBJ2-2; 8 bases fit TRBD1. Losses at the gene ends were 3 bases for V and 3 bases for J; bases not matched to a gene: 7. This CDR3 is built from 16 residues. Per the germline V gene, CDR1 is SGDLS and CDR2 is YYNGEE. The CDR3 bases are TGTGCCAGCAGCGCCTCCGACAGGGGTCACACCGGGGAGCTGTTTTTT. Translation: CASSASDRGHTGELFF.

Only a few counts were recorded for this clonotype. The CDR3 DNA reads as TGTGCCAGCAGTTACTCGGGACTAGCGGGAGCCCCCTACAATGAGCAGTTCTTC. It is translated as CASSYSGLAGAPYNEQFF. The genes are TRBV6-2 or TRBV6-3 and TRBJ2-1, with TRBD2 matching 14 bases. The CDR3 has 18 amino acids. Germline trimming cut 0 bases from V and 2 bases from J; bases unmatched to any gene: 3. From germline, CDR1 is MNHEY and CDR2 SVGEGT.

This clonotype was seen a handful of times. The V call is TRBV5-1, the J call TRBJ1-1, with 11 bases identical to TRBD1. Looked up from germline, CDR1 is SGHRS and CDR2 is YFSETQ. The CDR3 runs to 15 residues. The trim removed 6 bases at V and 1 base at J, leaving 5 bases unmatched. CDR3: CASITGTGGNTEAFF. CDR3 DNA sequence: TGCGCCAGCATCACCGGGACAGGGGGGAACACTGAAGCTTTCTTT.

This clonotype was observed a handful of times. The V and J genes are TRBV7-2 and TRBJ1-1; D unresolved. V shed 1 base and J shed 0 bases, with 9 bases lying between them. The CDR3 spans 15 residues. The germline V gene encodes CDR1 SGHTA and CDR2 FQGNSA. CDR3 sequence (DNA): TGTGCCAGCAGCTTAGACGTCAACGTGAACACTGAAGCTTTCTTT. Its translation: CASSLDVNVNTEAFF.

This clonotype turned up a few times. The chain links TRBV5-1 to TRBJ2-5; 8 bases fit TRBD2. Germline CDR1 and CDR2: SGHRS and YFSETQ. The CDR3 has 16 residues. With V trimmed by 6 bases and J by 5 bases, 15 bases remained unmatched. CDR3 amino acids: CASTLRPGRDWETQYF. CDR3 nucleotide sequence: TGCGCCAGCACCCTCCGACCCGGGAGGGATTGGGAGACCCAGTACTTC.

The chain has TRBV29-1 and TRBJ2-1, with 11 nucleotides matching TRBD2. The CDR3 has 12 amino acids. Germline V CDR1 and CDR2: SQVTM, ANQGSEA. The junction had 0 bases not matched to a gene; V was cut back by 5 bases and J by 6 bases. The CDR3 sequence: CSVLAGGNEQFF. In DNA form, the CDR3 reads TGCAGCGTTCTAGCGGGAGGCAATGAGCAGTTCTTC.

About this clonotype itself: One end of the junction does not line up with germline, which may come from a read error. This sequence joins TRBV24-1 and TRBJ1-5; D not certain. This CDR3 is 15 amino acids long. The germline V gene has CDR1 KGHDR and CDR2 SFDVKD. In DNA, the CDR3 is TGTGCCACCAGCGTCCGGGGAAATAGCAATCAGCCCAAGCATTTT. Translated, it gives CATSVRGNSNQPKHF.

The sample holds a few counts of this clonotype. This sequence joins TRBV5-1 and TRBJ2-7; D possibly matches TRBD1 or TRBD2 (5 bases each). The ends were cut back, 1 base at V and 7 bases at J, with 24 bases in the middle. This CDR3 contains 17 residues. In germline, CDR1 is SGHRS, CDR2 YFSETQ. The CDR3 DNA follows: TGCGCCAGCAGCTTGATTATAGGGGTGGGAGTTGCGGGTGAGCAGTACTTC. Its translation: CASSLIIGVGVAGEQYF.

The chain uses TRBV5-1 and TRBJ2-7, with D unclear. The V end was cut by 3 bases, the J end by 2 bases, with 12 bases between. CDR1 is SGHRS, CDR2 YFSETQ, per germline. This CDR3 comprises 14 residues. The CDR3 spells CASSSLDRPYEQYF. CDR3 DNA sequence: TGCGCCAGCAGCTCACTGGACCGACCCTACGAGCAGTACTTC.

This clonotype appeared a few times. The rearrangement links TRBV20-1 to TRBJ1-5; possibly TRBD1 for D (5 bases). CDR1 DFQATT and CDR2 SNEGSKA come from the germline V gene (reference sequence). Deletions cut 4 bases from V and 5 bases from J, with 18 bases between. This CDR3 region has 15 residues. For the CDR3, the DNA is TGCAGTGCTAAAGCAGTTTCCCAGGGAGATCAGCCCCAGCATTTT. This translates into CSAKAVSQGDQPQHF.

The table lists this clonotype with a few counts. Here the CDR3 DNA reads TGCGCCAGCAGCCTAGGGACAGGGGCCGCCAATGGAAACACCATATATTTT. This gives the protein CASSLGTGAANGNTIYF. The V and J genes are TRBV5-1 and TRBJ1-3; 10 bases are a match to TRBD1. The germline gives CDR1 SGHRS, CDR2 YFSETQ. This CDR3 contains 17 residues. Trimming took 4 bases from V and 3 from J; bases not matched to a gene: 10.

The V and J genes are TRBV20-1 and TRBJ1-3, with D perhaps matching TRBD1 (6 bases). In germline, CDR1 is DFQATT, CDR2 SNEGSKA (reference sequence). The CDR3 is 14 amino acids. V lost 5 bases, J lost 2 bases, and 13 bases lay in between. CDR3 sequence reads: CSAGSTGPGNTIYF. In DNA form, the CDR3 reads TGCAGTGCTGGGTCGACAGGCCCTGGAAACACCATATATTTT.

This clonotype has just a few counts. The chain combines TRBV7-9 with TRBJ2-1; TRBD2 matches at 9 bases. Germline lookup yields CDR1 SEHNR and CDR2 FQNEAQ (reference sequence). This CDR3 has 15 residues. The V segment lost 8 bases and the J segment 8 bases; nucleotides outside the gene matches: 13. The CDR3 DNA follows: TGTGCCAGCGACCCAGGGCTAGCGGGGAGGCATGAGCAGTTCTTC. Its protein is CASDPGLAGRHEQFF.

The table lists this clonotype with a few counts. The chain combines TRBV11-2 with TRBJ1-4; no clear D. The length of the CDR3 is 13 residues. Germline assignment: CDR1 SGHAT and CDR2 FQNNGV. The germline V and J ends were trimmed by 0 bases and 8 bases, with 7 bases remaining between them. CDR3 sequence reads: CASSLDLREKLFF. The CDR3 nucleotides are TGTGCCAGCAGCTTAGATCTGAGGGAAAAACTGTTTTTT.

The V and J genes are TRBV7-3 and TRBJ2-3, with 8 bases fitting TRBD2. J was trimmed by 1 base and V by 1 base; bases with no gene match: 7. Germline CDR1 and CDR2: SGHTA and FQGTGA. This CDR3 has 17 residues. CDR3: CASSLSGGRTRTDTQYF. DNA for the CDR3: TGTGCCAGCAGCTTAAGTGGCGGGAGGACCCGCACAGATACGCAGTATTTT.

The chain combines TRBV7-9 with TRBJ1-2, with 7 bases aligning to TRBD1. Germline lookup yields CDR1 SEHNR and CDR2 FQNEAQ (reference sequence). The CDR3 contains 14 residues. The V gene end was trimmed by 4 bases and the J gene end by 4 bases; junction bases not matched to a gene: 6. CDR3 in DNA: TGTGCCAGCAGCTCTCCGACAGGGCTCTATGGCTACACCTTC. Translated: CASSSPTGLYGYTF.

A few counts support this clonotype. This chain uses TRBV6-2 or TRBV6-3 with TRBJ2-3, with 9 bases that match TRBD2. The CDR3 extends over 19 amino acids. In germline, CDR1 is MNHEY, CDR2 SVGEGT. The ends lost 1 base at V and 6 bases at J; junction bases unmatched: 17. The DNA for the CDR3 is TGTGCCAGCAGTTACTTGGCGGGGGGGCCCACGAACCAGGGTGATACGCAGTATTTT. This translates into CASSYLAGGPTNQGDTQYF.

This clonotype was counted between two and nine times. The chain joins TRBV7-8 to TRBJ2-3; a weak D match, TRBD1 (6 bases). CDR1 is SGHVS and CDR2 is FQNEAQ in the germline V gene. This CDR3 contains 14 residues. With 6 bases removed from V and 4 bases from J, the gap between germline ends came to 14 bases. CDR3 protein: CASSPGVGADTQYF. In DNA form, the CDR3 reads TGTGCCAGCAGTCCAGGGGTTGGGGCAGATACGCAGTATTTT.

This chain joins TRBV5-1 and TRBJ2-7; TRBD1 aligns across 10 bases. V gave up 0 bases and J gave up 3 bases; unmatched junction bases: 6. This CDR3 contains 16 residues. Germline CDR1 is SGHRS and CDR2 is YFSETQ. The CDR3 protein is CASSLEGTGDLYEQYF. CDR3 nucleotide sequence: TGCGCCAGCAGCTTGGAAGGGACAGGGGACCTCTACGAGCAGTACTTC.

This clonotype was recorded a few times. The DNA of the CDR3 is TGTGCCAGCATCGGAGGAGCTACCTCCTACGAGCAGTACTTC. Translated: CASIGGATSYEQYF. The chain couples TRBV2 to TRBJ2-7, with D perhaps TRBD2 (5 bases). The germline CDR1 and CDR2 sequences are SNHLY and FYNNEI. CDR3 size: 14 residues. Trimming shortened V by 7 bases and J by 0 bases, and 13 bases separated the two germline ends. Full variable domain (outside the CDR3, taken from reference TRBV2 and TRBJ2-7): EPEVTQTPSHQVTQMGQEVILRCVPISNHLYFYWYRQILGQKVEFLVSFYNNEISEKSEIFDDQFSVERPDGSNFTLKIRSTKLEDSAMYFCASIGGATSYEQYFGPGTRLTVT.

The chain carries TRBV25-1 and TRBJ2-5; 7 bases align to TRBD2. This CDR3 is 14 amino acids long. V shed 2 bases and J 1 base; nucleotides not matched to a gene: 1. Per the germline V gene, CDR1 is MGHDK and CDR2 is SYGVNS. The CDR3 DNA is TGTGCCAGCAGTGAACTAGCGGCCCAAGAGACCCAGTACTTC. It is translated as CASSELAAQETQYF.

V gene TRBV7-2 combines with J gene TRBJ1-6; 8 positions match TRBD1. Germline-derived CDR1 and CDR2 are SGHTA and FQGNSA. The V segment lost 4 bases and the J segment 7 bases; nucleotides outside the gene matches: 9. CDR3 length: 16 residues. The CDR3, as DNA: TGTGCCAGCAGCTCAGGCCCCTGGACAGGGAATTCACCCCTCCACTTT. Amino acids: CASSSGPWTGNSPLHF.

This clonotype has just a few counts. The chain employs TRBV20-1 and TRBJ2-5, with 8 bases matching TRBD2. Trimming took 1 base from V and 5 from J; bases not matched to a gene: 12. There are 16 residues in the CDR3. Germline-derived CDR1 and CDR2 are DFQATT and SNEGSKA (reference sequence). CDR3 sequence reads: CSARGVFSGEWETQYF. The CDR3 DNA sequence: TGCAGTGCTAGAGGGGTGTTTAGCGGGGAGTGGGAGACCCAGTACTTC.